The 32 T cell receptor beta chains below all came from one sample that was sequenced in a study of T cells in Graves' hyperthyroidism and ophthalmopathy. Amplification of TCR beta CDR3 regions was performed using RNA transcripts as template. Using the HTBI primer set, a first-round RT-PCR was run on the TCR CDR3. Each CDR3 protein is one row after TCRdb ran MiXCR on the multiplex PCR reads. The table lists a few hundred thousand distinct CDR3 sequences, 25% of them singletons. The sample comprised blood. The source of these receptors is a man aged 45-60 years with Graves' hyperthyroidism.

This chain joins TRBV10-3 and TRBJ2-7; 9 bases line up with TRBD1. The CDR3 has 14 amino acids. Germline V CDR1 and CDR2: ENHRY, SYGVKD. The V and J ends lost 0 bases and 6 bases, in that order; junction bases with no gene match: 3. The DNA for the CDR3 is TGTGCCATCAGTGAGTCGGGGACAGGGACCGAGCAGTACTTC. This sequence encodes CAISESGTGTEQYF.

The chain joins TRBV20-1 to TRBJ2-7, with 9 bases aligning to TRBD2. Per germline, CDR1 DFQATT and CDR2 SNEGSKA (reference sequence). The CDR3 covers 13 residues. V lost 1 base and J lost 4; bases outside the gene matches: 2. This CDR3 is CSARVLAGYEQYF. CDR3 DNA sequence: TGCAGTGCTAGAGTGCTAGCGGGATACGAGCAGTACTTC.

The genes are TRBV3-1 and TRBJ2-4; 7 nucleotides align to TRBD2. The trim removed 4 bases at V and 5 bases at J, leaving 5 bases unmatched. The CDR3 contains 14 residues. From germline, CDR1 is LGHDT and CDR2 YNNKEL (reference sequence). The CDR3 bases are TGTGCCAGCAGCCTCGAAGGGAGGGAAAACATTCAGTACTTC. Its translation: CASSLEGRENIQYF.

CDR3: CSAGKSSYEQYF. In DNA form, the CDR3 reads TGCAGTGCAGGGAAGAGCTCCTACGAGCAGTACTTC. The V gene is TRBV20-1, the J gene TRBJ2-7; D gene ambiguous. V lost 6 bases and J lost 0, with 9 bases in between. CDR3 size: 12 residues. Per germline, CDR1 DFQATT and CDR2 SNEGSKA (reference sequence).

J is TRBJ2-1 and V is TRBV9; 8 nucleotides align to TRBD2. The germline CDR1 and CDR2 sequences are SGDLS and YYNGEE. The CDR3 length is 14 residues. With 0 bases clipped from V and 6 bases from J, the junction kept 2 bases outside the gene matches. CDR3 protein: CASSVVGRGNEQFF. The CDR3 nucleotides are TGTGCCAGCAGCGTAGTCGGGAGGGGCAATGAGCAGTTCTTC.

J is TRBJ2-1 and V is TRBV24-1; TRBD2 matches 13 bases. From germline, CDR1 is KGHDR and CDR2 SFDVKD. The CDR3 is made up of 16 amino acids. The V and J ends lost 5 bases and 7 bases, in that order; junction bases with no gene match: 7. The CDR3 coding sequence is TGTGCCACCAGTGCCCTTACTAGCGGGAGGGGTAATGAGCAGTTCTTC. It specifies CATSALTSGRGNEQFF.

The chain combines TRBV28 with TRBJ2-1, with a weak D call TRBD1 (5 bases). Trimming removed 2 bases from V and 7 bases from J, with 12 bases in between. Germline CDR1 and CDR2: MDHEN and SYDVKM. The CDR3 extends over 14 amino acids. The CDR3 is CASSLKPGKNEQFF. The CDR3, as DNA: TGTGCCAGCAGTTTAAAGCCAGGGAAGAATGAGCAGTTCTTC.

Many counts were recorded for this clonotype. This chain links TRBV2 with TRBJ2-1; D remains unclear. The CDR3 extends over 14 amino acids. Trimming stripped 6 bases from V and 7 bases from J, with 16 bases between. Germline values: CDR1 SNHLY, CDR2 FYNNEI. CDR3 DNA sequence: TGTGCCAGCAGGGCAAAGGTTGAGGCGAATGAGCAGTTCTTC. Protein product: CASRAKVEANEQFF.

This clonotype was observed a handful of times. V usage is TRBV28 and J usage is TRBJ1-5; D might be TRBD1 (5 bases). The ends were cut back, 1 base at V and 0 bases at J, with 7 bases in the middle. CDR1 is MDHEN and CDR2 is SYDVKM in the germline V gene. The CDR3 is made up of 15 amino acids. CDR3 loop: CASSLLGDSNQPQHF. Here the CDR3 DNA reads TGTGCCAGCAGTTTATTAGGGGATAGCAATCAGCCCCAGCATTTT.

V gene TRBV6-1 combines with J gene TRBJ1-1; no clear D gene. CDR1 is MNHNS, CDR2 SASEGT, per germline. The CDR3 covers 12 residues. Between the trimmed V and J ends, which lost 5 bases and 0 bases, there was a span of 4 bases. The CDR3 DNA sequence: TGTGCCAGCAGTTGGCTGAACACTGAAGCTTTCTTT. It translates to CASSWLNTEAFF.

V usage is TRBV18 and J usage is TRBJ1-4; 8 bases line up with TRBD1. Germline CDR1 and CDR2: KGHSH and LQKENI. This CDR3 is built from 13 residues. Losses at the gene ends were 6 bases for V and 12 bases for J; bases not matched to a gene: 9. CDR3 amino acids: CASSDFRGLELFF. The CDR3, as DNA: TGTGCCAGCTCGGACTTCAGGGGGCTGGAACTGTTTTTT. The full variable domain, rest sourced from reference TRBV18 and TRBJ1-4, is NAGVMQNPRHLVRRRGQEARLRCSPMKGHSHVYWYRQLPEEGLKFMVYLQKENIIDESGMPKERFSAEFPKEGPSILRIQQVVRGDSAAYFCASSDFRGLELFFGSGTQLSVL.

This clonotype was observed a single time. The V gene is TRBV5-5, the J gene TRBJ1-2; D ambiguous. Germline V CDR1 and CDR2: SGHKS, YYEKEE (reference sequence). This CDR3 contains 14 residues. Trimming removed 0 bases at V and 4 bases at J, with 10 bases between. The CDR3 loop reads CASSLDLGSYGYTF. The CDR3 DNA reads as TGTGCCAGCAGCTTGGATTTAGGGAGCTATGGCTACACCTTC.

Only a few counts were recorded for this clonotype. This sequence joins TRBV7-9 and TRBJ2-3; tentative D call: TRBD1 (6 bases). V was cut by 5 bases and J by 6 bases, with 9 bases left in between. Germline V lookup: CDR1 SEHNR, CDR2 FQNEAQ (reference sequence). The CDR3 consists of 12 residues. Here the CDR3 DNA reads TGTGCCAGCAGCCGACAGGTCGATACGCAGTATTTT. Amino acid sequence: CASSRQVDTQYF.

V usage is TRBV28 and J usage is TRBJ2-7; no clear D gene. The CDR3 covers 14 residues. V dropped 3 bases and J dropped 0 bases, with 9 bases sitting between them. Germline V CDR1 and CDR2: MDHEN, SYDVKM. As DNA, the CDR3 is TGTGCCAGCAGTTTTTTGGTAGGCTCCTACGAGCAGTACTTC. Translated, it gives CASSFLVGSYEQYF. Full variable domain (missing parts from reference TRBV28 and TRBJ2-7): DVKVTQSSRYLVKRTGEKVFLECVQDMDHENMFWYRQDPGLGLRLIYFSYDVKMKEKGDIPEGYSVSREKKERFSLILESASTNQTSMYLCASSFLVGSYEQYFGPGTRLTVT.

This clonotype was detected many times. The V and J genes are TRBV20-1 and TRBJ2-5; TRBD1 is a possible D gene (6 bases). From germline, CDR1 is DFQATT and CDR2 SNEGSKA (reference sequence). V shed 5 bases and J shed 4 bases, with 14 bases lying between them. CDR3 length: 13 amino acids. CDR3 residues: CSAFNRVGETQYF. CDR3 coding DNA: TGCAGTGCTTTCAACAGGGTCGGAGAGACCCAGTACTTC.

This clonotype was recorded many times. The gene calls are TRBV7-9 and TRBJ2-5; D possibly corresponds to TRBD2 (6 bases). V lost 2 bases, J lost 1 base, and 11 bases lay in between. CDR1 and CDR2 (germline): SEHNR, FQNEAQ (reference sequence). There are 15 residues in the CDR3. In DNA, the CDR3 is TGTGCCAGCAGCTTATCACACGGGAGCCAAGAGACCCAGTACTTC. Its translation is CASSLSHGSQETQYF.

For the CDR3, the DNA is TGCAGTGCTTATGTGGGACAGGGGATTAGTCAAGAGACCCAGTACTTC. Protein: CSAYVGQGISQETQYF. The V call is TRBV20-1, the J call TRBJ2-5, with 10 bases matching TRBD1. CDR1 and CDR2 (germline): DFQATT, SNEGSKA (reference sequence). CDR3 size: 16 residues. After removal of 5 bases from V and 2 bases from J, the junction contained 11 bases not matched to a gene.

The sample holds one count of this clonotype. V gene TRBV9 combines with J gene TRBJ1-3; D call uncertain. Germline V gene sequence: CDR1 SGDLS, CDR2 YYNGEE. Between the trimmed V and J ends, which lost 3 bases and 8 bases, there was a span of 6 bases. The CDR3 totals 11 residues. CDR3: CASSAGDTIYF. CDR3 bases: TGTGCCAGCAGCGCTGGGGACACCATATATTTT.

The gene calls are TRBV10-3 and TRBJ2-7, with a tentative D call TRBD1 (7 bases). Per the germline V gene, CDR1 is ENHRY and CDR2 is SYGVKD. The CDR3 spans 13 residues. Trimming stripped 6 bases from V and 7 bases from J, with 16 bases between. The CDR3 coding sequence is TGTGCCATCAGGGCCCTACAGGGGAGGGAGCAGTACTTC. This gives the protein CAIRALQGREQYF.

The chain has TRBV28 and TRBJ2-1; tentatively, D is TRBD1 (5 bases). The ends were cut back, 6 bases at V and 10 bases at J, with 13 bases in the middle. This CDR3 is 12 amino acids long. The V gene's germline CDR1 is MDHEN and CDR2 SYDVKM. DNA of the CDR3: TGTGCCAGCAGAGTAGGGGCAGGGGAGCAGTTCTTC. It codes for CASRVGAGEQFF.

The genes are TRBV30 and TRBJ1-1; 8 nucleotides match TRBD1. Losses at the gene ends were 5 bases for V and 0 bases for J; bases not matched to a gene: 2. CDR3 length equals 13 residues. Looked up from germline, CDR1 is GTSNPN and CDR2 is SVGIG (reference sequence). This CDR3 is CAWVGQVNTEAFF. The DNA of the CDR3 is TGTGCCTGGGTGGGACAGGTGAACACTGAAGCTTTCTTT.

The chain has TRBV27 and TRBJ1-3; D unclear. The germline V and J ends were trimmed by 2 bases and 3 bases, with 11 bases remaining between them. This CDR3 comprises 15 residues. Germline loops: CDR1 MNHEY, CDR2 SMNVEV (reference sequence). The CDR3: CASSLPQSVGNTIYF. The DNA for the CDR3 is TGTGCCAGCAGTTTACCCCAGTCGGTTGGAAACACCATATATTTT.

This clonotype was seen just once. One base away lies a much larger clone, so this may be a sequencing read error. The J gene is TRBJ2-1, the V gene TRBV6-1; the D gene is possibly TRBD2 (5 bases). The CDR3 loop spans 13 amino acids. V lost 5 bases and J 9 bases, leaving 14 bases between the germline ends. Per germline, CDR1 MNHNS and CDR2 SASEGT. CDR3 amino acids: CASSPGLGPEQFF. The CDR3 DNA reads as TGTGCCAGCAGTCCCGGACTGGGCCCTGAGCAGTTCTTC.

This clonotype was detected ten times or more. The CDR3 coding sequence is TGTGCCAGCAGTCCTCTAGAGCTCCGGGAGACCCAGTACTTC. Protein sequence: CASSPLELRETQYF. The gene calls are TRBV12-3 or TRBV12-4 and TRBJ2-5; no definite D call. Trimming stripped 5 bases from V and 5 bases from J, with 15 bases between. This CDR3 comprises 14 residues.

This clonotype was picked up many times. The CDR3, as DNA: TGTGCCAGCAGTTTACTGACAGGGAGTAACACTGAAGCTTTCTTT. Translated, it gives CASSLLTGSNTEAFF. The chain employs TRBV28 and TRBJ1-1; TRBD1 matches 7 bases. The CDR3 covers 15 residues. Unmatched junction bases numbered 5, after V lost 2 bases and J lost 2 bases. Germline CDR1 and CDR2: MDHEN and SYDVKM.

This clonotype was recorded many times. V and J are TRBV11-2 and TRBJ2-5; D may be TRBD1 or TRBD2 (5 bases each). The CDR3 loop spans 15 amino acids. CDR1 and CDR2 from the germline V gene are SGHAT and FQNNGV. Trimming took 5 bases from V and 1 from J, leaving 14 bases between them. In DNA, the CDR3 is TGTGCCAGCAGCCCAACAGAGAGGGGCCAAGAGACCCAGTACTTC. It is translated as CASSPTERGQETQYF.

This clonotype has ten or more counts. The chain links TRBV3-1 to TRBJ2-2; 7 bases line up with TRBD1. The J segment lost 2 bases and the V segment lost 4 bases, leaving 1 base of the junction unmatched. Looked up from germline, CDR1 is LGHDT and CDR2 is YNNKEL (reference sequence). This CDR3 is 14 amino acids long. The CDR3 protein is CASSRQGNTGELFF. CDR3 nucleotides: TGTGCCAGCAGCCGACAGGGTAACACCGGGGAGCTGTTTTTT.

The V and J genes are TRBV20-1 and TRBJ2-4; D remains unclear. The V end lost 3 bases, the J end lost 3 bases, and 15 bases lay between the germline ends. Germline assignment: CDR1 DFQATT and CDR2 SNEGSKA (reference sequence). The CDR3 loop spans 15 amino acids. CDR3 in amino acids: CSASDSYGVKNIQYF. Written as DNA, the CDR3 is TGCAGTGCTAGCGACTCCTACGGAGTCAAAAACATTCAGTACTTC.

This clonotype was seen only a few times. The chain is built from TRBV5-1 and TRBJ2-2; weak D call: TRBD2 (6 bases). The germline gives CDR1 SGHRS, CDR2 YFSETQ. V shed 2 bases and J shed 5 bases, with 19 bases lying between them. The CDR3 is 17 residues long. CDR3 DNA: TGCGCCAGCAGCTTCAGCAGAGCCGGGAGACGGACCGGGGAGCTGTTTTTT. As protein: CASSFSRAGRRTGELFF.

V gene TRBV7-3 combines with J gene TRBJ2-7; D not resolved. Germline-derived CDR1 and CDR2 are SGHTA and FQGTGA. V was cut by 4 bases and J by 0 bases, with 4 bases left in between. This CDR3 has 12 residues. The CDR3 spells CASSYHSYEQYF. The CDR3 DNA reads TGTGCCAGCAGCTACCACTCCTACGAGCAGTACTTC.

This chain joins TRBV12-5 and TRBJ2-7, with a possible D match to TRBD2 (6 bases). Trimming pared 7 bases from V and 7 bases from J, leaving 11 bases between. The CDR3 has 11 residues. Germline values: CDR1 LGHNT, CDR2 FRNRAP. CDR3 amino acids: CASVLAGEQYF. The CDR3 DNA sequence: TGTGCTAGTGTCCTTGCGGGGGAGCAGTACTTC. Looking up the rest from reference TRBV12-5 and TRBJ2-7 gives the full variable domain: DARVTQTPRHKVTEMGQEVTMRCQPILGHNTVFWYRQTMMQGLELLAYFRNRAPLDDSGMPKDRFSAEMPDATLATLKIQPSEPRDSAVYFCASVLAGEQYFGPGTRLTVT.

The CDR3 reads CASSPTSASGRAHTGELFF. For the CDR3, the DNA is TGTGCCAGCAGTCCTACGTCGGCTAGCGGGAGAGCCCACACCGGGGAGCTGTTTTTT. V usage is TRBV27 and J usage is TRBJ2-2; 10 bases match TRBD2. Germline V gives CDR1 MNHEY, CDR2 SMNVEV (reference sequence). This CDR3 is 19 amino acids long. J was trimmed by 3 bases and V by 5 bases; bases with no gene match: 15.